These 9 T cell receptor beta chains were all obtained from the same sample, sequenced in a study of shared clonotypes between healthy human individuals. Clones were read by immunoSEQ multiplex PCR, and TCRdb kept only the in-frame ones, dropping some. The data hold 2 million to 3 million clones, with around 90% observed a single time. The sequenced sample consisted of naive CD4+ T cells sorted from blood. Subset of the sample: CD45RA+ positively selected. All receptors derive from a man younger than 35 in good health.

The J gene is TRBJ1-1, the V gene TRBV9, with a tentative D call TRBD1 (6 bases). V dropped 1 base and J dropped 3 bases, with 16 bases sitting between them. The germline gives CDR1 SGDLS, CDR2 YYNGEE. The CDR3 totals 16 residues. CDR3 bases: TGTGCCAGCAGCGTAACTAAGGACAGATGGGACACTGAAGCTTTCTTT. Its translation is CASSVTKDRWDTEAFF.

The chain has TRBV10-3 and TRBJ2-1; the match to TRBD1 covers 7 bases. V lost 10 bases to trimming and J lost 7 bases; unmatched junction nucleotides: 22. Germline lookup yields CDR1 ENHRY and CDR2 SYGVKD. CDR3 length: 17 amino acids. The CDR3 region is CATLGAVGQGERNEQFF. The CDR3 DNA follows: TGTGCCACCTTAGGGGCAGTCGGCCAGGGGGAAAGGAATGAGCAGTTCTTC.

V and J are TRBV29-1 and TRBJ2-7; either TRBD1 or TRBD2 may fit D (5 bases each). The germline V and J ends were trimmed by 7 bases and 4 bases, with 8 bases remaining between them. CDR3 length equals 10 residues. Looked up from germline, CDR1 is SQVTM and CDR2 is ANQGSEA. CDR3 loop: CSGEGYEQYF. CDR3 DNA: TGCAGCGGTGAGGGGTACGAGCAGTACTTC.

The rearrangement links TRBV5-1 to TRBJ2-7, with D unclear. Germline lookup yields CDR1 SGHRS and CDR2 YFSETQ. The CDR3 contains 15 residues. With 1 base removed from V and 0 bases from J, the gap between germline ends came to 11 bases. CDR3 DNA sequence: TGCGCCAGCAGCTTGATTGACGGTGACTCCTACGAGCAGTACTTC. Encoded protein: CASSLIDGDSYEQYF.

The chain joins TRBV5-4 to TRBJ2-7; D perhaps matches TRBD1 (6 bases). V lost 0 bases and J lost 0, with 10 bases in between. Germline CDR1 and CDR2: SGHNT and YYREEE (reference sequence). The CDR3 length is 15 residues. DNA for the CDR3: TGTGCCAGCAGCTTGGTGGGGACATCCTCCTACGAGCAGTACTTC. This codes for CASSLVGTSSYEQYF.

The chain combines TRBV10-3 with TRBJ1-3; D uncertain. The CDR3 consists of 14 residues. V lost 3 bases and J 0 bases, leaving 6 bases between the germline ends. Germline lookup yields CDR1 ENHRY and CDR2 SYGVKD. The CDR3, as DNA: TGTGCCATCAGTGACGTGGACTCTGGAAACACCATATATTTT. Translating it yields CAISDVDSGNTIYF.

This clone has just one count. The same CDR3 is also encoded by other DNA sequences in this sample. As DNA, the CDR3 is TGTGCCAGCAGCTTACCTGGCACAGATACGCAGTATTTT. Translation: CASSLPGTDTQYF. This chain links TRBV7-2 with TRBJ2-3; D ambiguous. The V gene's germline CDR1 is SGHTA and CDR2 FQGNSA. The CDR3 extends over 13 amino acids. V lost 2 bases, J lost 1 base, and 4 bases lay in between.

CDR3 loop: CASSSETGGSGYTF. In nucleotides, the CDR3 is TGTGCCAGCAGCTCCGAGACAGGGGGGTCCGGCTACACCTTC. The chain has TRBV5-4 and TRBJ1-2, with 9 bases fitting TRBD1. Germline CDR1 reads SGHNT; CDR2 reads YYREEE (reference sequence). After removal of 3 bases from V and 8 bases from J, the junction contained 8 bases not matched to a gene. The CDR3 spans 14 residues. The whole variable domain, remainder taken from reference TRBV5-4 and TRBJ1-2, is ETGVTQSPTHLIKTRGQQVTLRCSSQSGHNTVSWYQQALGQGPQFIFQYYREEENGRGNFPPRFSGLQFPNYSSELNVNALELDDSALYLCASSSETGGSGYTFGSGTRLTVV.

This clone was recorded once. The rearrangement links TRBV27 to TRBJ2-1; 7 positions match TRBD1. The V segment lost 3 bases and the J segment 5 bases; nucleotides outside the gene matches: 7. Per the germline V gene, CDR1 is MNHEY and CDR2 is SMNVEV (reference sequence). The CDR3 has 15 amino acids. The CDR3 spells CASSLETGSHNEQFF. As DNA, the CDR3 is TGTGCCAGCAGTTTGGAGACAGGGTCCCACAATGAGCAGTTCTTC.